This T cell receptor beta chain was recorded in a study of PD-L1 blockade in urothelial cancer (dated by TCRdb to the late 2010s). Broadly, across the study: Every patient began therapy in the mid-2010s and was given atezolizumab 1,200 mg intravenously every 3 weeks. About 90% of the roughly 29 patients were identified as males with urothelial cancer of bladder origin, and a prior smoking history was reported by 18 of 29 patients. An ECOG performance status of 0 or 1 was recorded for the patients, and 0 to 3 prior chemotherapy regimens had been received by the patients. Blood samples were analyzed 3 weeks after the start of treatment (second dose) and 6 weeks after the start of treatment. Blood samples yielded a median of about 150,000 T cells and roughly 83,000 unique TCRs, with median clonality about 0.08. The study was an exploratory multi-omic analysis of somatic, immune and clinical correlates of response to PD-L1 blockade with atezolizumab in urothelial cancer. Pretreatment tumor samples and matched peripheral blood, collected serially before and after atezolizumab treatment, underwent TCR sequencing. Durable clinical benefit meant progression-free survival longer than 6 months, and TCR features were also tested against progression-free and overall survival. In the same patients, pretreatment tumors underwent whole exome sequencing and RNA sequencing in addition to TCR sequencing. Durable clinical benefit was achieved by nine patients and was not achieved by 20 patients. Some 30 patients had pretreatment blood TCR-seq, some 24 had at least one posttreatment blood collection, and some 24 had tumor TCR-seq.

This clone came up once. It lacks a known antigen. The sample holds no much larger clone one base away, and base qualities are not on file. Synthetic TCR analog templates were spiked into each PCR to estimate absolute template abundance from read counts. Using the immunoSEQ assay, TCRbeta CDR3 regions were amplified from genomic DNA with bias-controlled V and J gene primers. Rearranged TCRbeta segments were sequenced at approximately 20X coverage. Per the original workflow: Clustering was used to correct sequencing errors, and CDR3s were annotated against IMGT so that V, D and J genes could be assigned. Downstream analyses used only productive TCRbeta rearrangements and left out out-of-frame or stop-codon sequences. To compute clonality, Shannon entropy was normalized by the log of the number of unique productive sequences and then subtracted from one. Clones differing between time points or between blood and tumor were identified using Fisher's exact test with Benjamini-Hochberg correction, with an adjusted p below 0.01 applied as the threshold. The immuneACCESS repertoire file appears here via TCRdb, limited to in-frame rearrangements. These files lack a portion of the clones; in checked studies, under half of the deficit traces to unresolved V genes, and the cause of the others is not known. That table supplies the V and J calls and clone size; D and trimming were determined from the DNA. For this sample the table gives around 110,000 clones, of which around 89% were detected only once. The ten largest account for more than 1.5% of the sample.

V trim: 0 bases; J trim: 8 bases; unmatched bases: 7. Taken from the germline V gene, the CDR1 and CDR2 loops are SGDLS and YYNGEE. The CDR3 goes from the cysteine to the phenylalanine over 15 residues. The CDR3 DNA has 45 bases and is translated from base 1. The sample's time point label, decoded: peripheral blood 6 weeks after treatment start. The cohort included 29 patients with locally advanced or metastatic urothelial carcinoma who were treated at Memorial Sloan Kettering on a trial protocol. Peripheral blood mononuclear cells were collected pretreatment and during treatment, with between 1 and 8 total time points obtained per patient. The Qiagen DNeasy Blood extraction kit was used to purify genomic DNA from total PBMCs and tumor samples. Collected pretreatment and during treatment, PBMCs were isolated and stored as previously described. Paper-wide results and their limitations: Improved progression-free and overall survival was associated with having pretreatment peripheral blood TCR clonality below the median. Greater expansion of tumor-associated TCR clones in peripheral blood 3 weeks after the start of treatment was observed in patients with durable benefit (n of about 20, p = 0.022). Because the sample size was small (n of about 30) and many exploratory analyses were performed, the results are intended to be hypothesis-generating.

The chain is assembled from TRBV9 and TRBJ1-2; TRBD1 agrees with 10 junctional bases. The receptor's source is a man aged 55 to 69 with urothelial cancer. Sample: PBMCs, taken around atezolizumab (anti-PD-L1) treatment. DNA sequence: TGTGCCAGCAGCGTAGGGGGACAGGGGACGGGGGGCTACACCTTC. This translates into CASSVGGQGTGGYTF.